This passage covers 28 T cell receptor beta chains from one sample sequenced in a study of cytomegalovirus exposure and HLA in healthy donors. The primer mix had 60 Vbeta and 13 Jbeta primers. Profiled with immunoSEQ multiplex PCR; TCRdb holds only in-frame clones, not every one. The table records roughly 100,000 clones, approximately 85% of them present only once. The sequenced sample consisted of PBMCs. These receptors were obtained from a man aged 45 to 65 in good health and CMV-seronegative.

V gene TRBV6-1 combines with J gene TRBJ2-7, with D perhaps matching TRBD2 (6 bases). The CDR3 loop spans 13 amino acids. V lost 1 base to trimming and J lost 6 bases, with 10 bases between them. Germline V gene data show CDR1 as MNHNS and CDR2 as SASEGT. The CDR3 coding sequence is TGTGCCAGCAGTGAAGAGCGGGCCGGCGAGCAGTACGTC. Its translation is CASSEERAGEQYV.

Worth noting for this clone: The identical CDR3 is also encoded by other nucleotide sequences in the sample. CDR3 loop: CASSPSNSGHYNEQFF. Written as DNA, the CDR3 is TGTGCCAGCAGCCCCTCCAACAGCGGCCACTACAATGAGCAGTTCTTC. The chain joins TRBV11-2 to TRBJ2-1, with a possible D match to TRBD2 (5 bases). Germline V CDR1 and CDR2: SGHAT, FQNNGV. V lost 5 bases, J lost 3 bases, and 17 bases lay in between. This CDR3 contains 16 residues. Together with reference TRBV11-2 and TRBJ2-1, the CDR3 gives the full variable domain: EAGVAQSPRYKIIEKRQSVAFWCNPISGHATLYWYQQILGQGPKLLIQFQNNGVVDDSQLPKDRFSAERLKGVDSTLKIQPAKLEDSAVYLCASSPSNSGHYNEQFFGPGTRLTVL.

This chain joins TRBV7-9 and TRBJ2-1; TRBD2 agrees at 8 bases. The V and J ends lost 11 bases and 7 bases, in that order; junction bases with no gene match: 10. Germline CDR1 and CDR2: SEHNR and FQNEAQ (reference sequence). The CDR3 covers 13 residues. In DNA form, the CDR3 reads TGTGCCGGGACCGGGACTAGGGGGAATGAGCAGTTCTTC. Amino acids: CAGTGTRGNEQFF.

The CDR3 nucleotides read TGTGCCAGCAGCTTCCTCGCGGATGCGGTCAAGGGCTACACCTTC. Residues: CASSFLADAVKGYTF. The chain carries TRBV2 and TRBJ1-2; no clear D gene. The germline CDR1 and CDR2 sequences are SNHLY and FYNNEI. This CDR3 comprises 15 residues. The V and J ends lost 6 bases and 8 bases respectively, with 22 bases between them.

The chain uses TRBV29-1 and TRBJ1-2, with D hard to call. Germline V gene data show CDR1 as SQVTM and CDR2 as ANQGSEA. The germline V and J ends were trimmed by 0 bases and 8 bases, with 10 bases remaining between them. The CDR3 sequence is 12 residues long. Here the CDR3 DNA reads TGCAGCGTTGAAGAGGGCAGTTCCGGCTACACCTTC. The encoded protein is CSVEEGSSGYTF.

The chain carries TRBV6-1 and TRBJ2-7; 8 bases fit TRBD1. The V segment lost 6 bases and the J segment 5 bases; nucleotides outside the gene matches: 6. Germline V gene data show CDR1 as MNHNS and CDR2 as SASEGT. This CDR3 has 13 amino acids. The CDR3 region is CASSGQGGDEQYV. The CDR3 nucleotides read TGTGCCAGCAGCGGACAGGGTGGCGACGAGCAGTACGTC.

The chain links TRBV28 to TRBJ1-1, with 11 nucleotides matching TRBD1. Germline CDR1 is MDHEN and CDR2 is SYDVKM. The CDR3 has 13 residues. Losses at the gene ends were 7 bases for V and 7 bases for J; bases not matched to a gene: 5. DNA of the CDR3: TGTGCCAGCAAGGACAGGGGGCTTGTTGAAGCTTTCTTT. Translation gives CASKDRGLVEAFF.

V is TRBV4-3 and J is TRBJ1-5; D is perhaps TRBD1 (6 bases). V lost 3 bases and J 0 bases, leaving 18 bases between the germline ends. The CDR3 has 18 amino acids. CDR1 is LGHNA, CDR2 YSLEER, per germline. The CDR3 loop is CASSHQQGPYHSNQPQHF. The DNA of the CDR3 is TGCGCCAGCAGCCACCAACAGGGCCCCTACCATAGCAATCAGCCCCAGCATTTT.

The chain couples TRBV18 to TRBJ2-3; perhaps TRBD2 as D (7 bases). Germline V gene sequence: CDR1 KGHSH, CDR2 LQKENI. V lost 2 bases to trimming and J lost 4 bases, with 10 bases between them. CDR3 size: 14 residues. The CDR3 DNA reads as TGTGCCAGCTCACCAGGGGGGGCGGCAGATACGCAGTATTTT. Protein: CASSPGGAADTQYF.

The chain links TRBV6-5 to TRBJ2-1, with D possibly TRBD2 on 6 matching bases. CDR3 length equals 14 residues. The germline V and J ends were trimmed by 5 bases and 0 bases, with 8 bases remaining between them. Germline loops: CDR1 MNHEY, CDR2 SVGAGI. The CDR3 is CASSVGLSYNEQFF. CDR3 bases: TGTGCCAGCAGTGTGGGACTCTCCTACAATGAGCAGTTCTTC.

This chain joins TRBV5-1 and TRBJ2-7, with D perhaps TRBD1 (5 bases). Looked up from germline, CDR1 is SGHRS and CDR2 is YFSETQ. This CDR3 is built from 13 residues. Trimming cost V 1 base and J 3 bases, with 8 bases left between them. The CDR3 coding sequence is TGCGCCAGCAGCTTGCGGCAGGGCTACGAGCAGTACTTC. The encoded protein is CASSLRQGYEQYF.

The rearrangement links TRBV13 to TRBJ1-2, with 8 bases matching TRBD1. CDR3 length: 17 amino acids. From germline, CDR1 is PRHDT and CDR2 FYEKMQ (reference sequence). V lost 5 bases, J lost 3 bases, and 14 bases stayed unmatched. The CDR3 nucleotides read TGTGCCAGCAGCCAATCTTTCAGGGGGCGTTTTGACTATGGCTACACCTTC. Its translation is CASSQSFRGRFDYGYTF.

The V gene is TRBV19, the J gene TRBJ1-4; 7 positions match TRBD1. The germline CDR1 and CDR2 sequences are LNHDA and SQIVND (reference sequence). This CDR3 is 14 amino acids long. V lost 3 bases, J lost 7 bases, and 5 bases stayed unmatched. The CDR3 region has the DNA TGTGCCAGTAGTATCCGGACAGGCCGTGAAAAACTGTTTTTT. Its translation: CASSIRTGREKLFF.

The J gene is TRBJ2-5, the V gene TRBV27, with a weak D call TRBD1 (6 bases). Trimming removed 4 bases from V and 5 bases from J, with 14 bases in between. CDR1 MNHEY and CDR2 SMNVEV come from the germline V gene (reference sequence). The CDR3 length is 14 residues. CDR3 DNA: TGTGCCAGCAGTTCGTGGACAGACCGGGAGACCCAGTACTTC. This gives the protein CASSSWTDRETQYF.

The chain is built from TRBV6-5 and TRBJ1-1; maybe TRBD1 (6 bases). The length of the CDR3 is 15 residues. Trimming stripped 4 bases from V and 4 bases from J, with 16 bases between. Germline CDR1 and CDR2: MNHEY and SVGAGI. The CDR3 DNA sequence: TGTGCCAGCAGTTCAGGGGAAGGGGTGGGCACTGAAGCTTTCTTT. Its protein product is CASSSGEGVGTEAFF.

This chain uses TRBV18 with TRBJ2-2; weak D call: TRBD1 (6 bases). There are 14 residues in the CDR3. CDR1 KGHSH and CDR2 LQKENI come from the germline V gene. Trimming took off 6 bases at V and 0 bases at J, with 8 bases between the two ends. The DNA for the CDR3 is TGTGCCAGCTCGTCAGGGGCGAACACCGGGGAGCTGTTTTTT. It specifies CASSSGANTGELFF.

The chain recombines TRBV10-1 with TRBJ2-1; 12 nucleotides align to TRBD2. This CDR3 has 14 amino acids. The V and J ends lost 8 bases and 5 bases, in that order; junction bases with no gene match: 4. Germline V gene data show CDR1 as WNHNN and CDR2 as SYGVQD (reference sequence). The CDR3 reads CASELAGGHNEQFF. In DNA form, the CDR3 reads TGCGCCAGCGAACTAGCGGGGGGACACAATGAGCAGTTCTTC.

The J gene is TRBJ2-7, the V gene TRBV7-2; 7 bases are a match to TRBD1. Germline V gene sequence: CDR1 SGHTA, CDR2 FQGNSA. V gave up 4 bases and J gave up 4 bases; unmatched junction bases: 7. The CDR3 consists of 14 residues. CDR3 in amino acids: CASSSRTGNYEQYV. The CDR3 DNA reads TGTGCCAGCAGCTCCCGGACAGGCAATTACGAGCAGTACGTC.

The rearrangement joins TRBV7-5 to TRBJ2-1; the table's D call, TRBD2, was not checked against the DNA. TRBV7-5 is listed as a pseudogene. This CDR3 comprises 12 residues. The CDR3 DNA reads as TGTGCCAGCAGCCCGGGAGAGGTTATTCAGTTCTTC. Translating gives CASSPGEVIQFF.

The CDR3 nucleotides read TGTGCCAGCAGCCGGGAGGGACAGGGCGGCGAGCAGTACTTC. It encodes CASSREGQGGEQYF. The chain links TRBV11-2 to TRBJ2-7, with D possibly TRBD1 on 9 matching bases. The CDR3 runs 14 residues. V shed 5 bases and J shed 6 bases, with 17 bases lying between them. Looked up from germline, CDR1 is SGHAT and CDR2 is FQNNGV.

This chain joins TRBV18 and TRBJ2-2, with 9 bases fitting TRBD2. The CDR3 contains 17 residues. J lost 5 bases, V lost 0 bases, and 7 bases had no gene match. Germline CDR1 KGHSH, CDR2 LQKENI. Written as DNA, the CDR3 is TGTGCCAGCTCACCACCTCGCTTAGCGGGGGTAACCGGGGAGCTGTTTTTT. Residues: CASSPPRLAGVTGELFF. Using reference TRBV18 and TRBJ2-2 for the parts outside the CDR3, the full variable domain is NAGVMQNPRHLVRRRGQEARLRCSPMKGHSHVYWYRQLPEEGLKFMVYLQKENIIDESGMPKERFSAEFPKEGPSILRIQQVVRGDSAAYFCASSPPRLAGVTGELFFGEGSRLTVL.

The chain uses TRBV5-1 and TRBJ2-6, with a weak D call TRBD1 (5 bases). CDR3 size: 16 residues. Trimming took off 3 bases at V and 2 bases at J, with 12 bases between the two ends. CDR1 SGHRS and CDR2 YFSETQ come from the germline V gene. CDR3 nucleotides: TGCGCCAGCAGCTCCCAGGGAATGGCTGGGGCCAACGTCCTGACTTTC. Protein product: CASSSQGMAGANVLTF.

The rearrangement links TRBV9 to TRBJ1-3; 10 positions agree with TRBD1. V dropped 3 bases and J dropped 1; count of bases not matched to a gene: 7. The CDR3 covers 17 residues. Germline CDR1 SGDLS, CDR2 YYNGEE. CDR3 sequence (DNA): TGTGCCAGCAGCGGGGGACAGGGGCTGAGTTCTGGAAACACCATATATTTT. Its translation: CASSGGQGLSSGNTIYF.

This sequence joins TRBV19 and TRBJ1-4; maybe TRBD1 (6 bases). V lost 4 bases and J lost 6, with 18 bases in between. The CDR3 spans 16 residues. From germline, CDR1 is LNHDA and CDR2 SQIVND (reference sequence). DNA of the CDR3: TGTGCCAGTAGTAGTTTCTGGGACACCCGGGATGAAAAACTGTTTTTT. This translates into CASSSFWDTRDEKLFF. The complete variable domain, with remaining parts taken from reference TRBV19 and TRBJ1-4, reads DGGITQSPKYLFRKEGQNVTLSCEQNLNHDAMYWYRQDPGQGLRLIYYSQIVNDFQKGDIAEGYSVSREKKESFPLTVTSAQKNPTAFYLCASSSFWDTRDEKLFFGSGTQLSVL.

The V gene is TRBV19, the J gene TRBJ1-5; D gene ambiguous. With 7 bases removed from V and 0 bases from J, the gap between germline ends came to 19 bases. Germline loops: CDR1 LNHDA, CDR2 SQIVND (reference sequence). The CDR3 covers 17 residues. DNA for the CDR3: TGTGCCAGTACTATCACTGCGGGGAGACTTAGCAATCAGCCCCAGCATTTT. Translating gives CASTITAGRLSNQPQHF.

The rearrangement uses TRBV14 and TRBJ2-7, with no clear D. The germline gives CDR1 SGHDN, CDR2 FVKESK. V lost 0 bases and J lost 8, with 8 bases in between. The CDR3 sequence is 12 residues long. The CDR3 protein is CASSQDVVKQYF. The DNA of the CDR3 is TGTGCCAGCAGCCAAGATGTAGTCAAGCAGTACTTC.

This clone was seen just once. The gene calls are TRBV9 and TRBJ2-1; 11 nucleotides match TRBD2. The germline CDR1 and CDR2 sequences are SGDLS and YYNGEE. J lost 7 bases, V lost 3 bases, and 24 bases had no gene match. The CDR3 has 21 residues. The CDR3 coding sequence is TGTGCCAGCAGCGGCCCAAAAACTAGCGGGGGCCCGGGAGGGACTAAAAATGAGCAGTTCTTC. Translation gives CASSGPKTSGGPGGTKNEQFF.

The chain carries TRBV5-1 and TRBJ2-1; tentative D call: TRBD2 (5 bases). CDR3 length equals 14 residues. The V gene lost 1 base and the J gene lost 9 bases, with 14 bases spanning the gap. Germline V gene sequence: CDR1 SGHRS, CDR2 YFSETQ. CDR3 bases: TGCGCCAGCAGCTTGTACGGGGATAGCAGTGAGCAGTTCTTC. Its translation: CASSLYGDSSEQFF.